The sample holds one count of the clone carrying this TCR beta chain. The ends were cut back, 1 base at V and 0 bases at J, with 8 bases in the middle. CDR1 is SGHRS and CDR2 is YFSETQ in the germline V gene. The CDR3 sequence is 15 residues long. Per the original data handling: Nucleated cell number was recorded as an estimate derived from reference gene primer amplification. Profiled with immunoSEQ multiplex PCR; TCRdb holds only in-frame clones, not every one. V and J calls and clone size are copied from that table; D and trimming were computed from the DNA. The table shows roughly 300,000 clones, with 80% to 90% occurring only once. This sample was included in a study of blood T cell repertoires in COVID-19. Looking at the study overall: PBMCs, B-cell-depleted T cells, or T cells were the source of the cDNA or gDNA that made up the material.

The specimen was peripheral blood. The TCR comes from a woman between 45 and 65 years old who had recovered from COVID-19. This chain uses TRBV5-1 with TRBJ1-3; D gene ambiguous. This CDR3 reads CASSLTVSSGNTIYF. The CDR3 nucleotides are TGCGCCAGCAGCTTGACAGTCAGCTCTGGAAACACCATATATTTT.